A single sample gave rise to the 20 T cell receptor beta chains below, sequenced in a study of cytomegalovirus exposure and HLA in healthy donors. Use of 60 Vbeta and 13 Jbeta primers characterized the PCR. The protocol was immunoSEQ multiplex PCR, while the TCRdb copy is restricted to in-frame clones and leaves out a portion. This table holds about 240,000 clones, about 80% found once. Sequencing was done on a sample of PBMCs. These receptors were obtained from a woman in her sixties or seventies in good health and CMV-seropositive.

V is TRBV2 and J is TRBJ1-2; 9 nucleotides match TRBD1. The CDR3 runs to 14 residues. V lost 7 bases, J lost 8 bases, and 11 bases stayed unmatched. Germline loops: CDR1 SNHLY, CDR2 FYNNEI. CDR3 protein: CASNMGQGLGGYTF. The CDR3, as DNA: TGTGCCAGCAACATGGGACAGGGCCTTGGCGGCTACACCTTC.

This sequence joins TRBV11-2 and TRBJ1-1; D not resolved. This CDR3 comprises 14 residues. Germline V lookup: CDR1 SGHAT, CDR2 FQNNGV. Trimming stripped 0 bases from V and 0 bases from J, with 5 bases between. CDR3 sequence: CASSLDTVNTEAFF. CDR3 sequence (DNA): TGTGCCAGCAGCTTAGATACGGTGAACACTGAAGCTTTCTTT.

The chain has TRBV6-6 and TRBJ2-5; unclear D gene. Trimming removed 6 bases at V and 0 bases at J, with 8 bases between. Looked up from germline, CDR1 is MNHNY and CDR2 is SVGAGI (reference sequence). The CDR3 runs to 13 residues. This CDR3 reads CASRTRDQETQYF. The CDR3 DNA reads TGTGCCAGCAGAACCCGGGACCAAGAGACCCAGTACTTC.

This clone was detected only a few times. The J gene is TRBJ2-5, the V gene TRBV5-1, with TRBD1 matching over 8 bases. J gave up 3 bases and V 0 bases, and 10 bases lay outside the gene matches. The CDR3 consists of 17 residues. Germline-derived CDR1 and CDR2 are SGHRS and YFSETQ. CDR3 in DNA: TGCGCCAGCAGCTTGGGCAGGGGGCAAGGCGGGAAAGAGACCCAGTACTTC. This translates into CASSLGRGQGGKETQYF.

Only a few counts were recorded for this clone. The gene calls are TRBV7-9 and TRBJ2-2, with 10 positions matching TRBD1. This CDR3 comprises 16 residues. Germline V gene data show CDR1 as SEHNR and CDR2 as FQNEAQ (reference sequence). After removal of 6 bases from V and 3 bases from J, the junction contained 7 bases not matched to a gene. CDR3 nucleotides: TGTGCCAGCAGGGAGACCGGGACAGGGGACACCGGGGAGCTGTTTTTT. It specifies CASRETGTGDTGELFF.

The V gene is TRBV15, the J gene TRBJ1-1; TRBD1 agrees at 8 bases. Trimming cost V 4 bases and J 3 bases; bases outside gene matches: 7. The CDR3 length is 15 residues. Germline V CDR1 and CDR2: LNHNV, YYDKDF (reference sequence). DNA for the CDR3: TGTGCCACCAGCACCTTCGGACAGGGTCACACTGAAGCTTTCTTT. Its translation: CATSTFGQGHTEAFF.

The chain links TRBV9 to TRBJ2-2, with TRBD2 matching over 10 bases. The CDR3 totals 14 residues. Per germline, CDR1 SGDLS and CDR2 YYNGEE. The ends lost 6 bases at V and 7 bases at J; junction bases unmatched: 6. In nucleotides, the CDR3 is TGTGCCAGCAAAAGCGGGAGGGCCGACGGGGAGCTGTTTTTT. Amino acids: CASKSGRADGELFF.

The chain uses TRBV9 and TRBJ2-2, with TRBD1 matching 9 bases. Per germline, CDR1 SGDLS and CDR2 YYNGEE. The CDR3 consists of 15 residues. With 5 bases clipped from V and 4 bases from J, the junction kept 6 bases outside the gene matches. In DNA form, the CDR3 reads TGTGCCAGCAGTCTGGGACAGGGTCCCACCGGGGAGCTGTTTTTT. Its translation: CASSLGQGPTGELFF.

This rearrangement joins TRBV9 to TRBJ2-2; 14 bases line up with TRBD2. V gave up 4 bases and J gave up 8 bases; unmatched junction bases: 13. The CDR3 extends over 18 amino acids. The germline CDR1 and CDR2 sequences are SGDLS and YYNGEE. CDR3 DNA sequence: TGTGCCAGCAGCCCACTCCACGGGACTAGCGGGAGAGTGGGGGAGCTGTTTTTT. Translation gives CASSPLHGTSGRVGELFF.

The J gene is TRBJ1-2, the V gene TRBV28, with 9 bases that match TRBD1. The germline CDR1 and CDR2 sequences are MDHEN and SYDVKM. With V trimmed by 5 bases and J by 3 bases, 7 bases remained unmatched. The CDR3 extends over 15 amino acids. Written as DNA, the CDR3 is TGTGCCAGCAGTCTGGGACAGGGAAGCTACTATGGCTACACCTTC. This encodes CASSLGQGSYYGYTF.

The V gene is TRBV5-1, the J gene TRBJ1-5; 9 bases agree with TRBD1. Trimming at V came to 2 bases and at J to 4 bases, leaving 7 bases not matched to a gene. This CDR3 contains 16 residues. Germline V gene data show CDR1 as SGHRS and CDR2 as YFSETQ. The CDR3 region is CASSLTPGQGNQPQHF. CDR3 nucleotides: TGCGCCAGCAGCTTAACTCCGGGACAGGGAAATCAGCCCCAGCATTTT.

The V gene is TRBV9, the J gene TRBJ1-1; D may be TRBD1 (5 bases). This CDR3 has 13 residues. CDR1 and CDR2 (germline): SGDLS, YYNGEE. V was cut by 3 bases and J by 4 bases, with 10 bases left in between. CDR3 in DNA: TGTGCCAGCAGCGGGGGGGTTAGCACTGAAGCTTTCTTT. Its protein product is CASSGGVSTEAFF.

The rearrangement links TRBV7-9 to TRBJ1-1, with D maybe TRBD1 (5 bases). Trimming shortened V by 6 bases and J by 11 bases, and 31 bases separated the two germline ends. Per germline, CDR1 SEHNR and CDR2 FQNEAQ (reference sequence). CDR3 length: 17 amino acids. As DNA, the CDR3 is TGTGCCAGCAGGAGTCGAGGGGCCCCGGGACTCTCGGTGAAGGCTTTCTTT. Translating it yields CASRSRGAPGLSVKAFF.

The V gene is TRBV10-1, the J gene TRBJ2-7; 9 bases are shared with TRBD2. CDR3 size: 15 residues. The V and J ends lost 6 bases and 5 bases, in that order; junction bases with no gene match: 11. Germline CDR1 is WNHNN and CDR2 is SYGVQD (reference sequence). The CDR3 spells CASSSSVAGVNEQYF. In DNA, the CDR3 is TGCGCCAGCAGCTCCTCCGTAGCGGGAGTGAACGAGCAGTACTTC.

The rearrangement joins TRBV28 to TRBJ2-5; 12 bases align to TRBD2. The CDR3 has 18 residues. The J segment lost 4 bases and the V segment lost 2 bases, leaving 11 bases of the junction unmatched. Germline V gene data show CDR1 as MDHEN and CDR2 as SYDVKM. The CDR3 DNA sequence: TGTGCCAGCAGTTTAGGGGTGACTAGCGGGAGTAGAGGAGAGACCCAGTACTTC. Protein sequence: CASSLGVTSGSRGETQYF.

The gene calls are TRBV19 and TRBJ2-2; TRBD1 matches 7 bases. The CDR3 runs 14 residues. From germline, CDR1 is LNHDA and CDR2 SQIVND (reference sequence). Losses at the gene ends were 7 bases for V and 6 bases for J; bases not matched to a gene: 8. CDR3 amino acids: CASNPDRVAGELFF. The DNA of the CDR3 is TGTGCCAGTAATCCTGACAGGGTTGCCGGGGAGCTGTTTTTT.

The rearrangement joins TRBV15 to TRBJ2-5; tentative D call: TRBD2 (7 bases). The J call may not be correct, given that the DNA end is closer to TRBJ2-7. This CDR3 region has 17 residues. The germline V gene encodes CDR1 LNHNV and CDR2 YYDKDF (reference sequence). The chain's CDR3 is CATSVRGLGGPTYEQYF. CDR3 in DNA: TGTGCCACCAGCGTAAGGGGCCTGGGGGGGCCGACCTACGAGCAGTACTTC.

This CDR3 is CASSFGTQVGYTF. CDR3 nucleotide sequence: TGTGCCAGCAGCTTCGGGACTCAGGTCGGCTACACCTTC. This chain joins TRBV6-5 and TRBJ1-2, with TRBD1 as a possible D gene (5 bases). Looked up from germline, CDR1 is MNHEY and CDR2 is SVGAGI. V lost 6 bases, J lost 8 bases, and 16 bases lay in between. This CDR3 spans 13 amino acids.

V is TRBV6-1 and J is TRBJ1-5; D gene ambiguous. Trimming cost V 5 bases and J 3 bases, with 8 bases left between them. The germline gives CDR1 MNHNS, CDR2 SASEGT. The CDR3 has 13 residues. As DNA, the CDR3 is TGTGCCAGCAGTCGGGGTAACAATCAGCCCCAGCATTTT. Protein: CASSRGNNQPQHF.

This chain connects TRBV10-1 to TRBJ2-5, with a tentative D call TRBD1 (5 bases). CDR1 is WNHNN and CDR2 is SYGVQD in the germline V gene (reference sequence). The CDR3 sequence is 17 residues long. Trimming took 0 bases from V and 5 from J, leaving 19 bases between them. The CDR3: CASSESTGRGRWETQYF. The CDR3 coding sequence is TGCGCCAGCAGTGAGTCGACGGGTAGGGGAAGGTGGGAGACCCAGTACTTC.